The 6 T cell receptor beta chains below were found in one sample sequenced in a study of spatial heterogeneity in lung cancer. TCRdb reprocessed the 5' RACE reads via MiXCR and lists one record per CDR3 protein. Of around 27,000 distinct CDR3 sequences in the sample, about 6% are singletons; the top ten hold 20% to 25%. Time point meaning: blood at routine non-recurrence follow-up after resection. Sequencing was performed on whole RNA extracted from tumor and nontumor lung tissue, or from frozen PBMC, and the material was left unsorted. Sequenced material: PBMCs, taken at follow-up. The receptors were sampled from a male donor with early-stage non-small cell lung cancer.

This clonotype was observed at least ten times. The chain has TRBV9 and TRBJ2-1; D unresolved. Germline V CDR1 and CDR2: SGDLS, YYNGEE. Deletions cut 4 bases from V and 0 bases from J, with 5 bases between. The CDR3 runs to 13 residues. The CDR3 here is CASSTSSYNEQFF. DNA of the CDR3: TGTGCCAGCAGCACGAGCTCCTACAATGAGCAGTTCTTC. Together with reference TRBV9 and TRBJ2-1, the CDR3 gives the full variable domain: DSGVTQTPKHLITATGQRVTLRCSPRSGDLSVYWYQQSLDQGLQFLIQYYNGEERAKGNILERFSAQQFPDLHSELNLSSLELGDSALYFCASSTSSYNEQFFGPGTRLTVL.

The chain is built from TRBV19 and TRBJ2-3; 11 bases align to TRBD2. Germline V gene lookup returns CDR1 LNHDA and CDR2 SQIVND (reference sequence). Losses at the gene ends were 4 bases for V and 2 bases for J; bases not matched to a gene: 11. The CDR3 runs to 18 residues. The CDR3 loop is CASSKEGRTSGFTDTQYF. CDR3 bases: TGTGCCAGTAGTAAGGAGGGGAGGACTAGCGGGTTCACAGATACGCAGTATTTT.

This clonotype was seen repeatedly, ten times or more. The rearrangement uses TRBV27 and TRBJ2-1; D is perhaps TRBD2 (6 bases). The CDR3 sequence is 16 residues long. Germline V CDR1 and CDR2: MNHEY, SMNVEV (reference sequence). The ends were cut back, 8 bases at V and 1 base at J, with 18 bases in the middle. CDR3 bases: TGTGCCAGCCTACCCAAAACGGGAGTGTCCTACAATGAGCAGTTCTTC. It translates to CASLPKTGVSYNEQFF.

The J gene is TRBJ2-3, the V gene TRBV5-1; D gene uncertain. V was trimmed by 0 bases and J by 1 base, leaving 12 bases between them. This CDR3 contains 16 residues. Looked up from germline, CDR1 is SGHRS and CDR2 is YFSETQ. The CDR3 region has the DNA TGCGCCAGCAGCTTGGGTGATATGAGCGGCACAGATACGCAGTATTTT. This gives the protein CASSLGDMSGTDTQYF.

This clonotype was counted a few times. CDR3 bases: TGTGCCACCAGTGCCTCCGTCGGGCTGGGGGATGAGCAGTTCTTC. Translated: CATSASVGLGDEQFF. The V gene is TRBV24-1, the J gene TRBJ2-1, with D perhaps being TRBD1 or TRBD2 (5 bases each). Trimming took 5 bases from V and 8 from J, leaving 18 bases between them. The germline V gene has CDR1 KGHDR and CDR2 SFDVKD. The CDR3 is 15 residues long.

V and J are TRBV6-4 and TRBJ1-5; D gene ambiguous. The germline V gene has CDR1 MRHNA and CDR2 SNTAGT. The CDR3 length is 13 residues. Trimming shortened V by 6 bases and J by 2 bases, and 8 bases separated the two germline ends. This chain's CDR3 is CASSSQRNQPQHF. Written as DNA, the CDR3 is TGTGCCAGCAGCTCCCAGCGCAATCAGCCCCAGCATTTT.